The 26 T cell receptor beta chains presented below share a single source sample, sequenced in a study of T cells in Graves' hyperthyroidism and ophthalmopathy. It was RNA transcripts that yielded the amplified TCR beta CDR3 regions. Researchers ran a first-round RT-PCR on the TCR CDR3 using the HTBI primer set. TCRdb re-derived calls from the multiplex PCR reads in MiXCR, one entry per CDR3 protein. Of 350,000 or so distinct CDR3 sequences in the sample, roughly 18% are singletons; the top ten hold approximately 49%. What was sequenced was blood. The receptor set was obtained from a woman in her forties or fifties with Graves' hyperthyroidism.

This clonotype has only a few counts. J is TRBJ2-7 and V is TRBV18; D remains unclear. Deletions cut 1 base from V and 4 bases from J, with 8 bases between. The CDR3 is 13 amino acids. Germline CDR1 is KGHSH and CDR2 is LQKENI. CDR3 DNA: TGTGCCAGCTCACCACAGGCCAAGTACGAGCAGTACTTC. Residues: CASSPQAKYEQYF.

The V call is TRBV6-5, the J call TRBJ2-1; a weak D match, TRBD2 (6 bases). Trimming left V 2 bases short and J 10 bases short, with 18 bases between. This CDR3 is 15 amino acids long. Germline assignment: CDR1 MNHEY and CDR2 SVGAGI. As DNA, the CDR3 is TGTGCCAGCAGTTACGGATCGGACGGGACTGTGGAGCAGTTCTTC. Protein sequence: CASSYGSDGTVEQFF.

The chain uses TRBV6-1 and TRBJ2-5; the match to TRBD2 covers 9 bases. This CDR3 comprises 14 residues. Germline V gives CDR1 MNHNS, CDR2 SASEGT. V was clipped by 8 bases and J by 3 bases; unmatched bases: 7. Written as DNA, the CDR3 is TGTGCCAGCCGACTAGCGGCAATAGAAGAGACCCAGTACTTC. It yields the protein CASRLAAIEETQYF.

This clonotype was counted a few times. J is TRBJ1-1 and V is TRBV28; TRBD1 is a possible D gene (5 bases). CDR3 length equals 14 residues. V lost 5 bases, J lost 6 bases, and 16 bases lay in between. From germline, CDR1 is MDHEN and CDR2 SYDVKM. The CDR3 protein is CASSLPGALAEAFF. CDR3 sequence (DNA): TGTGCCAGCAGTCTCCCCGGGGCCCTGGCTGAAGCTTTCTTT.

This clonotype has only a few counts. The V call is TRBV3-1, the J call TRBJ1-1; D uncertain. Trimming left V 1 base short and J 0 bases short, with 9 bases between. CDR3 length: 15 residues. From germline, CDR1 is LGHDT and CDR2 YNNKEL (reference sequence). CDR3 sequence: CASSQVAGMNTEAFF. The CDR3 DNA reads as TGTGCCAGCAGCCAAGTTGCTGGGATGAACACTGAAGCTTTCTTT.

Many counts were recorded for this clonotype. The gene calls are TRBV3-1 and TRBJ2-2; D is perhaps TRBD2 (6 bases). Trimming left V 0 bases short and J 3 bases short, with 11 bases between. This CDR3 contains 16 residues. CDR1 is LGHDT, CDR2 YNNKEL, per germline (reference sequence). The CDR3 DNA follows: TGTGCCAGCAGCCAAGATCGGGGGACGGACACCGGGGAGCTGTTTTTT. This gives the protein CASSQDRGTDTGELFF.

This clonotype was found many times. The chain is built from TRBV7-9 and TRBJ1-1; TRBD1 agrees at 8 bases. Germline values: CDR1 SEHNR, CDR2 FQNEAQ (reference sequence). After removal of 6 bases from V and 0 bases from J, the junction contained 3 bases not matched to a gene. This CDR3 comprises 14 residues. CDR3 region: CASSLGQVNTEAFF. The CDR3 DNA reads as TGTGCCAGCAGTTTGGGACAGGTGAACACTGAAGCTTTCTTT. Drawing the rest from reference TRBV7-9 and TRBJ1-1, the complete variable domain is DTGVSQNPRHKITKRGQNVTFRCDPISEHNRLYWYRQTLGQGPEFLTYFQNEAQLEKSRLLSDRFSAERPKGSFSTLEIQRTEQGDSAMYLCASSLGQVNTEAFFGQGTRLTVV.

This clonotype was counted ten times or more. V gene TRBV20-1 combines with J gene TRBJ2-1; 12 positions agree with TRBD2. The length of the CDR3 is 17 residues. Germline V gives CDR1 DFQATT, CDR2 SNEGSKA (reference sequence). V was pared by 4 bases and J by 6 bases, with 13 bases of the junction left unmatched. The CDR3 loop is CSATPPSGRGSTNEQFF. The CDR3 nucleotides read TGCAGTGCTACCCCCCCTAGCGGGAGGGGGTCGACCAATGAGCAGTTCTTC.

Ten or more counts support this clonotype. This chain connects TRBV11-2 to TRBJ2-1, with D uncertain. From germline, CDR1 is SGHAT and CDR2 FQNNGV. The CDR3 length is 11 residues. With 3 bases removed from V and 9 bases from J, the gap between germline ends came to 6 bases. CDR3 bases: TGTGCCAGCAGCTTTTATGGTGAGCAGTTCTTC. As protein: CASSFYGEQFF.

Many counts were recorded for this clonotype. CDR3 nucleotide sequence: TGTGCCAGCAGTAGCGGTAGGGCCTACAATGAGCAGTTCTTC. This gives the protein CASSSGRAYNEQFF. The chain uses TRBV6-2 or TRBV6-3 and TRBJ2-1, with D possibly being TRBD2 (5 bases). The CDR3 is 14 residues long. Looked up from germline, CDR1 is MNHEY and CDR2 is SVGEGT. Trimming left V 5 bases short and J 2 bases short, with 10 bases between.

Remarks on this clonotype: Mismatch with germline at one junction end may stem from a read error. The chain has TRBV7-3 and TRBJ2-7; the D call may be TRBD1 or TRBD2 (5 bases each). Looked up from germline, CDR1 is SGHTA and CDR2 is FQGTGA. This CDR3 has 14 amino acids. CDR3 in DNA: TGTGCCAGCAGCCCGGGACCGAGCTCCTACGAGCAGCACTTC. Encoded protein: CASSPGPSSYEQHF.

This clonotype was detected many times. This chain links TRBV12-3 or TRBV12-4 with TRBJ2-7; 8 nucleotides agree with TRBD1. The CDR3 contains 15 residues. Germline trimming cut 5 bases from V and 6 bases from J; bases unmatched to any gene: 12. CDR3 in amino acids: CASSQSETGVSEQYF. CDR3 sequence (DNA): TGTGCCAGCAGTCAGTCGGAGACAGGGGTGTCCGAGCAGTACTTC.

Many counts were recorded for this clonotype. The rearrangement uses TRBV7-2 and TRBJ2-1, with 10 bases matching TRBD2. The germline CDR1 and CDR2 sequences are SGHTA and FQGNSA. With V trimmed by 5 bases and J by 8 bases, 9 bases remained unmatched. CDR3 size: 15 residues. The CDR3 region is CASSGPPGLAHEQFF. CDR3 nucleotide sequence: TGTGCCAGCAGCGGACCGCCGGGACTAGCGCATGAGCAGTTCTTC. The full variable domain, completed using reference TRBV7-2 and TRBJ2-1, is GAGVSQSPSNKVTEKGKDVELRCDPISGHTALYWYRQSLGQGLEFLIYFQGNSAPDKSGLPSDRFSAERTGGSVSTLTIQRTQQEDSAVYLCASSGPPGLAHEQFFGPGTRLTVL.

In the case of this clonotype: This may be a read error, as it is one base from a much larger clone. This sequence joins TRBV12-3 or TRBV12-4 and TRBJ2-1; weak D call: TRBD2 (5 bases). The CDR3 length is 14 residues. The CDR3 reads CASISGRSYNVQFF. The CDR3 DNA sequence: TGTGCCAGCATTTCGGGGAGATCCTACAATGTGCAGTTCTTC.

The chain links TRBV10-3 to TRBJ2-3; 8 bases map to TRBD1. The germline V gene encodes CDR1 ENHRY and CDR2 SYGVKD. The CDR3 sequence is 16 residues long. J lost 1 base, V lost 6 bases, and 9 bases had no gene match. This CDR3 is CAISLTLTGGTDTQYF. CDR3 sequence (DNA): TGTGCCATCAGCCTAACCCTGACAGGGGGCACAGATACGCAGTATTTT.

This clonotype was found many times. The rearrangement joins TRBV3-1 to TRBJ2-7; D unresolved. Germline CDR1 and CDR2: LGHDT and YNNKEL (reference sequence). V lost 0 bases, J lost 6 bases, and 12 bases lay in between. This CDR3 has 14 amino acids. CDR3 loop: CASSQDGRLSEQYF. CDR3 nucleotides: TGTGCCAGCAGCCAAGATGGCAGGCTCTCCGAGCAGTACTTC.

This clonotype has at least ten counts. This chain connects TRBV20-1 to TRBJ2-3; D is perhaps TRBD1 or TRBD2 (6 bases each). The CDR3 is made up of 15 amino acids. Per germline, CDR1 DFQATT and CDR2 SNEGSKA (reference sequence). Trimming stripped 8 bases from V and 4 bases from J, with 22 bases between. The CDR3 is CSISGPGGRSDTQYF. CDR3 nucleotide sequence: TGCAGTATTTCGGGACCTGGGGGGCGTTCAGATACGCAGTATTTT.

V and J are TRBV6-1 and TRBJ1-5, with 7 bases lining up with TRBD1. This CDR3 contains 15 residues. Germline V gene sequence: CDR1 MNHNS, CDR2 SASEGT. Trimming at V came to 7 bases and at J to 5 bases, leaving 11 bases not matched to a gene. CDR3 sequence (DNA): TGTGCCAGCACCGAAGCCGGGACAGCAGATCAGCCCCAGCATTTT. Its protein is CASTEAGTADQPQHF.

As concerns this clonotype: The junction shows a germline mismatch at one end, possibly a read error. The CDR3 sequence is CGSTETGGDTEAFF. The CDR3 DNA reads TGTGGCAGCACCGAAACAGGGGGCGACACTGAAGCTTTCTTT. The chain carries TRBV12-3 or TRBV12-4 and TRBJ1-1; 9 bases fit TRBD1. The CDR3 totals 14 residues.

V is TRBV5-1 and J is TRBJ1-2, with unresolved D. CDR3 length: 13 residues. CDR1 and CDR2 from the germline V gene are SGHRS and YFSETQ. Trimming left V 4 bases short and J 3 bases short, with 10 bases between. In DNA, the CDR3 is TGCGCCAGCAGCCCGGACGTAGACTATGGCTACACCTTC. The encoded protein is CASSPDVDYGYTF. Full variable domain (remainder filled in from reference TRBV5-1 and TRBJ1-2): KAGVTQTPRYLIKTRGQQVTLSCSPISGHRSVSWYQQTPGQGLQFLFEYFSETQRNKGNFPGRFSGRQFSNSRSEMNVSTLELGDSALYLCASSPDVDYGYTFGSGTRLTVV.

In its sample, this clonotype was seen many times. This chain uses TRBV12-3 or TRBV12-4 with TRBJ2-3; TRBD2 is a possible D gene (5 bases). Trimming pared 6 bases from V and 0 bases from J, leaving 10 bases between. The CDR3 extends over 14 amino acids. In DNA form, the CDR3 reads TGTGCCAGCAGCTCTAGCCGCAGCACAGATACGCAGTATTTT. This gives the protein CASSSSRSTDTQYF.

Concerning this clonotype: The conserved closing phenylalanine or tryptophan is absent in this CDR3, likely reflecting a read error. The chain couples TRBV15 to TRBJ2-6; the match to TRBD2 covers 7 bases. CDR1 is LNHNV and CDR2 is YYDKDF in the germline V gene (reference sequence). With 5 bases clipped from V and 2 bases from J, the junction kept 6 bases outside the gene matches. CDR3 size: 16 residues. In DNA, the CDR3 is TGTGCCACCAGCTCCATCAGCGGGACTGGGGCCAACGTCCTGACTCTC. Amino acids: CATSSISGTGANVLTL.

This clonotype was seen ten or more times. V and J are TRBV20-1 and TRBJ2-1, with no clear D. Germline-derived CDR1 and CDR2 are DFQATT and SNEGSKA (reference sequence). The CDR3 runs to 16 residues. Trimming stripped 2 bases from V and 2 bases from J, with 16 bases between. The CDR3 region is CSARPNAEATYNEQFF. Here the CDR3 DNA reads TGCAGTGCTAGACCCAATGCCGAGGCCACCTACAATGAGCAGTTCTTC.

This clonotype was counted at least ten times. The chain is built from TRBV5-1 and TRBJ2-7; possible D gene TRBD1, 6 bases. Between the trimmed V and J ends, which lost 3 bases and 2 bases, there was a span of 12 bases. The germline V gene encodes CDR1 SGHRS and CDR2 YFSETQ. The length of the CDR3 is 14 residues. The CDR3 is CASSSTGTTYEQYF. CDR3 bases: TGCGCCAGCAGCTCAACCGGGACAACCTACGAGCAGTACTTC.

This clonotype was detected ten times or more. The chain recombines TRBV7-2 with TRBJ2-7, with D possibly matching TRBD2 (6 bases). The length of the CDR3 is 15 residues. Germline lookup yields CDR1 SGHTA and CDR2 FQGNSA. With 5 bases removed from V and 4 bases from J, the gap between germline ends came to 18 bases. As DNA, the CDR3 is TGTGCCAGCAGCCCGAGGGACTTAGCGTTTTACGAGCAGTACGTC. Translating it yields CASSPRDLAFYEQYV.

This chain uses TRBV28 with TRBJ2-5; D could derive from TRBD1 or TRBD2 (7 bases each). With 8 bases removed from V and 5 bases from J, the gap between germline ends came to 21 bases. In germline, CDR1 is MDHEN, CDR2 SYDVKM. The CDR3 covers 15 residues. CDR3 coding DNA: TGTGCCAGCGGTAATCGCGCAGGGGGGGGGGAGACCCAGTACTTC. This gives the protein CASGNRAGGGETQYF. The full variable domain, its missing parts supplied by reference TRBV28 and TRBJ2-5, is DVKVTQSSRYLVKRTGEKVFLECVQDMDHENMFWYRQDPGLGLRLIYFSYDVKMKEKGDIPEGYSVSREKKERFSLILESASTNQTSMYLCASGNRAGGGETQYFGPGTRLLVL.